Following are 17 T cell receptor beta chains from one sample sequenced in a study of T cell clonality in common variable immunodeficiency. These receptors' antigens are unknown. Assay: immunoSEQ multiplex PCR; the TCRdb copy retains only in-frame clones and omits some. The sample has around 24,000 clones, none seen only once; the top ten hold 24%. Study-wide findings and caveats: Common variable immunodeficiency TCR beta sequences reportedly had fewer deletions and N-nucleotide insertions.

Material for sequencing was peripheral blood mononuclear cells. The receptors were gathered from a human donor with common variable immunodeficiency.

With regard to this clone: The CDR3 end is not reached by the read, which stops 3 residues before it; the germline J gene fills it in. The J gene is TRBJ1-2, the V gene TRBV2; a possible D gene is TRBD1 (6 bases). The germline V gene encodes CDR1 SNHLY and CDR2 FYNNEI. The CDR3 is made up of 16 amino acids. Between the trimmed V and J ends, which lost 9 bases and 0 bases, there was a span of 20 bases. The CDR3 sequence: CASYQPLGGANYGYTF. The covered CDR3 bases are TGTGCCAGTTACCAACCCCTAGGGGGAGCTAACTATGGC.

This clone was seen many times. Here the CDR3 reads CASSLPTRADTQYF. The CDR3 bases that were read are TGTGCCAGCAGCTTACCCACTAGGGCAGATACG. V gene TRBV7-9 combines with J gene TRBJ2-3, with D possibly TRBD2 on 5 matching bases. The read is 3 residues too short to cover the CDR3 end, so that end is filled in from the germline J gene. CDR3 length: 14 amino acids. In germline, CDR1 is SEHNR, CDR2 FQNEAQ (reference sequence). Trimming took off 2 bases at V and 4 bases at J, with 10 bases between the two ends.

A few counts support this clone. The CDR3 goes on 3 residues after the read ends, and that part is filled in from the germline J gene. The rearrangement uses TRBV6-2 or TRBV6-3 and TRBJ1-2; TRBD1 agrees at 10 bases. Unmatched junction bases numbered 6, after V lost 6 bases and J lost 2 bases. The CDR3 sequence is 15 residues long. Per germline, CDR1 MNHEY and CDR2 SVGEGT. The CDR3: CASRHGTGANYGYTF. The DNA read from the CDR3 is TGTGCCAGCAGACATGGGACAGGGGCCAACTATGGC.

The CDR3: CSAKVGGGPSYEQYF. CDR3 bases read: TGCAGTGCTAAAGTGGGGGGGGGACCCTCCTACGAG. V usage is TRBV20-1 and J usage is TRBJ2-7; 7 bases map to TRBD2. The CDR3 end falls 3 residues outside the read, so it is completed with the germline J gene. Germline V lookup: CDR1 DFQATT, CDR2 SNEGSKA (reference sequence). Trimming took 4 bases from V and 0 from J; bases not matched to a gene: 9. The CDR3 spans 15 residues.

With respect to this clone: The sequence runs out 3 residues before the end of the CDR3; the remainder is reconstructed from the germline J gene. The gene calls are TRBV5-1 and TRBJ1-1; possibly TRBD1 for D (6 bases). In germline, CDR1 is SGHRS, CDR2 YFSETQ. This CDR3 has 16 amino acids. V dropped 4 bases and J dropped 3 bases, with 19 bases sitting between them. The CDR3 loop reads CASSPMPKQGYTEAFF. Partial CDR3 DNA: TGCGCCAGCAGCCCAATGCCCAAACAGGGATACACTGAA.

This clone was counted at least ten times. The part of the CDR3 DNA that was read is TGTGCCAGCAGCTTAATGGGTCCAGGGGGGATTATGAACACTGAA. Translated, it gives CASSLMGPGGIMNTE. The CDR3 as a whole reads CASSLMGPGGIMNTEAFF. The chain employs TRBV7-3 and TRBJ1-1; the match to TRBD1 covers 7 bases. The read falls 3 residues short of the CDR3 end, and the missing part is taken from the germline J gene. CDR3 size: 18 residues. Trimming at V came to 1 base and at J to 0 bases, leaving 11 bases not matched to a gene. Germline CDR1 is SGHTA and CDR2 is FQGTGA.

This clone was detected a few times. The CDR3 is cut off 3 residues early in the read; its end comes from the germline J gene. This chain links TRBV7-2 with TRBJ1-4; maybe TRBD1 (5 bases). The V end lost 5 bases, the J end lost 2 bases, and 12 bases lay between the germline ends. The V gene's germline CDR1 is SGHTA and CDR2 FQGNSA. The CDR3 is 15 residues long. CDR3 protein: CASSRRGGTNEKLFF. The CDR3 bases that were read are TGTGCCAGCAGCCGCCGTGGGGGGACTAATGAAAAA.

This clone has a count of ten or more. The read ends 3 residues shy of where the CDR3 ends; the end is completed using the germline J gene. The chain recombines TRBV7-6 with TRBJ2-7; 8 bases fit TRBD1. Germline assignment: CDR1 SGHVS and CDR2 FNYEAQ. The V and J ends lost 2 bases and 2 bases, in that order; junction bases with no gene match: 11. This CDR3 region has 17 residues. CDR3 protein: CASSLTNPGTGAYEQYF. The CDR3 bases that were read are TGTGCCAGCAGCTTAACGAACCCCGGGACAGGAGCCTACGAG. Using reference TRBV7-6 and TRBJ2-7 for the parts outside the CDR3, the full variable domain is GAGVSQSPRYKVTKRGQDVALRCDPISGHVSLYWYRQALGQGPEFLTYFNYEAQQDKSGLPNDRFSAERPEGSISTLTIQRTEQRDSAMYRCASSLTNPGTGAYEQYFGPGTRLTVT.

This clone was observed many times. The CDR3 extends 3 residues past the end of the read, so its final part is completed from the germline J gene. The rearrangement links TRBV7-2 to TRBJ2-7; 9 nucleotides line up with TRBD1. The CDR3 is 14 residues long. Germline V gives CDR1 SGHTA, CDR2 FQGNSA. Trimming removed 5 bases from V and 6 bases from J; junction bases left unmatched: 8. This chain's CDR3 is CASSRPGQGSEQYF. The CDR3 bases that were read are TGTGCCAGCAGCCGGCCGGGACAGGGCTCCGAG.

This clone has ten or more counts. The sequenced fragment ends 3 residues before the CDR3 boundary, so the rest is inferred from the germline J gene. This rearrangement joins TRBV7-9 to TRBJ2-4; D is unclear. V was clipped by 1 base and J by 5 bases, with 6 bases between them. The CDR3 is 13 amino acids. Germline assignment: CDR1 SEHNR and CDR2 FQNEAQ (reference sequence). The sequenced CDR3 bases are TGTGCCAGCAGCTTAGTCAGAGAAAACATT. Translating gives CASSLVRENI. The complete CDR3 protein is CASSLVRENIQYF.

This clone occurred many times. Coverage ceases 3 residues before the CDR3 finishes, and the germline J gene fills in the end. V gene TRBV5-8 combines with J gene TRBJ1-5; TRBD1 matches at 7 bases. Looked up from germline, CDR1 is SGHTS and CDR2 is YDEGEE. The CDR3 sequence is 14 residues long. The trim removed 3 bases at V and 6 bases at J, leaving 6 bases unmatched. CDR3 DNA, as far as it was read: TGTGCCAGCAGCTCCCGACAGGGAGGTCAGCCC. Encoded protein: CASSSRQGGQP. The full CDR3 protein is CASSSRQGGQPQHF.

This clone has a count of ten or more. Sequencing ends 3 residues short of the CDR3 end; the germline J gene provides the rest. The J gene is TRBJ2-3, the V gene TRBV20-1, with TRBD2 identical over 10 bases. The length of the CDR3 is 15 residues. V lost 0 bases and J lost 4; bases outside the gene matches: 4. Germline CDR1 and CDR2: DFQATT and SNEGSKA (reference sequence). CDR3 protein: CSAREPSGRSDTQYF. Incomplete CDR3 DNA: TGCAGTGCTAGAGAACCTAGCGGGAGATCAGATACG.

This clone was counted ten times or more. The CDR3 end is not reached by the read, which stops 3 residues before it; the germline J gene fills it in. The chain joins TRBV4-2 to TRBJ2-7; 7 nucleotides line up with TRBD2. This CDR3 has 14 amino acids. Germline assignment: CDR1 LGHNA and CDR2 YNFKEQ. Trimming removed 1 base from V and 4 bases from J; junction bases left unmatched: 4. The CDR3 here is CASSQASGKYEQYF. The CDR3 DNA, read in part, is TGTGCCAGCAGCCAAGCTAGCGGAAAATACGAG.

This clone was counted ten times or more. With the read ending 3 residues before the CDR3 end, the germline J gene is used to fill in that end. J is TRBJ1-1 and V is TRBV10-1; weak D call: TRBD1 (5 bases). The CDR3 is made up of 15 amino acids. In germline, CDR1 is WNHNN, CDR2 SYGVQD (reference sequence). Trimming shortened V by 0 bases and J by 0 bases, and 8 bases separated the two germline ends. CDR3 protein: CASSESQGVNTEAFF. Partial CDR3 DNA: TGCGCCAGCAGTGAGTCTCAGGGTGTGAACACTGAA.

Of note for this clone: The read is 3 residues too short to cover the CDR3 end, so that end is filled in from the germline J gene. The chain recombines TRBV7-2 with TRBJ2-1, with a weak D call TRBD2 (5 bases). Trimming stripped 1 base from V and 6 bases from J, with 13 bases between. CDR3 length: 15 residues. Germline V lookup: CDR1 SGHTA, CDR2 FQGNSA. The part of the CDR3 DNA that was read is TGTGCCAGCAGCTTAGGAGGGTACTCCAGCAATGAG. It encodes CASSLGGYSSNE. In full, the CDR3 reads CASSLGGYSSNEQFF.

Details on this clone: The DNA ends 3 residues before the CDR3 does, and the rest of the CDR3 is filled in from the germline J gene. V is TRBV7-6 and J is TRBJ2-7, with 9 bases that match TRBD1. Trimming removed 4 bases from V and 4 bases from J; junction bases left unmatched: 8. The germline CDR1 and CDR2 sequences are SGHVS and FNYEAQ. The CDR3 consists of 15 residues. The chain's CDR3 is CASSSAGTGKYEQYF. CDR3 bases read: TGTGCCAGCAGCTCCGCTGGGACAGGGAAGTACGAG.

This clone was counted many times. The read halts 3 residues ahead of the CDR3 end, with the missing end drawn from the germline J gene. This chain connects TRBV20-1 to TRBJ2-5, with D possibly being TRBD1 (6 bases). The CDR3 sequence is 14 residues long. CDR1 is DFQATT, CDR2 SNEGSKA, per germline (reference sequence). The V and J ends lost 4 bases and 0 bases respectively, with 12 bases between them. The CDR3 bases that were read are TGCAGTGCTACCCCCCGGGACAACCAAGAGACC. This gives the protein CSATPRDNQET. The CDR3 in its entirety is CSATPRDNQETQYF.